The next 13 T cell receptor beta chains were all read from a single sample in a study of T cells after yellow fever vaccination. From the 5' RACE reads, TCRdb called clonotypes with MiXCR, one entry per CDR3 protein. The repertoire includes some 260,000 distinct CDR3 sequences, about 5% of them detected once, and more than 3% sits in the top ten. The sequences come from CD4+ T cells sorted from PBMCs, collected on the day of the yellow fever booster vaccination. The source is a young man who received the YFV17D yellow fever vaccine.

This clonotype appeared many times. This sequence joins TRBV5-1 and TRBJ2-7; D is perhaps TRBD2 (7 bases). The CDR3 length is 14 residues. CDR1 and CDR2 from the germline V gene are SGHRS and YFSETQ. V was cut by 5 bases and J by 3 bases, with 15 bases left in between. CDR3 sequence: CASRFGGGRYEQYF. CDR3 nucleotide sequence: TGCGCCAGCAGGTTTGGCGGGGGCCGCTACGAGCAGTACTTC.

This clonotype was counted a few times. The rearrangement links TRBV20-1 to TRBJ2-3, with a possible D match to TRBD1 (6 bases). CDR1 DFQATT and CDR2 SNEGSKA come from the germline V gene (reference sequence). This CDR3 contains 15 residues. CDR3 coding DNA: TGCAGCTTGACAGGACTGTCGGGGAACACAGATACGCAGTATTTT. Protein sequence: CSLTGLSGNTDTQYF.

This clonotype was observed many times. CDR3 sequence reads: CASSYRFGSETQYF. CDR3 bases: TGTGCCAGCAGCTACCGATTTGGGTCGGAGACCCAGTACTTC. The genes are TRBV7-2 and TRBJ2-5; no reliable D call. Trimming shortened V by 4 bases and J by 5 bases, and 14 bases separated the two germline ends. Germline CDR1 is SGHTA and CDR2 is FQGNSA. The CDR3 has 14 amino acids.

This clonotype was picked up many times. The chain is built from TRBV25-1 and TRBJ1-4; 9 bases are a match to TRBD1. Germline V gene lookup returns CDR1 MGHDK and CDR2 SYGVNS. V shed 3 bases and J 7 bases; nucleotides not matched to a gene: 6. CDR3 length: 15 residues. CDR3 in amino acids: CASSEPGQGSEKLFF. In DNA form, the CDR3 reads TGTGCCAGCAGTGAGCCGGGACAGGGTTCTGAAAAACTGTTTTTT.

In this sample, this clonotype turned up many times. This sequence joins TRBV12-3 or TRBV12-4 and TRBJ1-4; D may be TRBD1 (6 bases). V dropped 6 bases and J dropped 7 bases, with 18 bases sitting between them. This CDR3 has 15 amino acids. CDR3 nucleotides: TGTGCCAGCAGATCACCCCGGGGGCACGGTGAAAAACTGTTTTTT. This translates into CASRSPRGHGEKLFF.

The sample holds a few counts of this clonotype. The rearrangement links TRBV5-4 to TRBJ2-5; 7 positions match TRBD2. The CDR3 runs to 14 residues. CDR1 SGHNT and CDR2 YYREEE come from the germline V gene (reference sequence). The J segment lost 2 bases and the V segment lost 3 bases, leaving 4 bases of the junction unmatched. CDR3 in amino acids: CASSWGGEQETQYF. CDR3 in DNA: TGTGCCAGCAGCTGGGGGGGAGAACAAGAGACCCAGTACTTC.

The gene calls are TRBV15 and TRBJ2-3; 9 nucleotides line up with TRBD2. This CDR3 has 15 residues. V was pared by 4 bases and J by 8 bases, with 10 bases of the junction left unmatched. CDR1 LNHNV and CDR2 YYDKDF come from the germline V gene (reference sequence). The DNA for the CDR3 is TGTGCCACCAGCAAGAGTACAGCGGGGGGAGGTACGCAGTATTTT. It translates to CATSKSTAGGGTQYF.

The genes are TRBV5-1 and TRBJ2-3; 12 nucleotides match TRBD1. Germline CDR1 is SGHRS and CDR2 is YFSETQ. This CDR3 has 14 amino acids. V shed 6 bases and J 7 bases; nucleotides not matched to a gene: 6. The CDR3 DNA sequence: TGCGCCAGCAAGGGGGACAGGGGGCAGAATACGCAGTATTTT. Encoded protein: CASKGDRGQNTQYF. The full variable domain, rest sourced from reference TRBV5-1 and TRBJ2-3, is KAGVTQTPRYLIKTRGQQVTLSCSPISGHRSVSWYQQTPGQGLQFLFEYFSETQRNKGNFPGRFSGRQFSNSRSEMNVSTLELGDSALYLCASKGDRGQNTQYFGPGTRLTVL.

This clonotype was seen only once. CDR3 bases: TGCGCCAGCAGCTCGGAGGGACAGGGGGCCTCTAACTATGGCTACACCTTC. Protein product: CASSSEGQGASNYGYTF. This sequence joins TRBV5-1 and TRBJ1-2; TRBD1 matches at 12 bases. Trimming removed 3 bases from V and 0 bases from J; junction bases left unmatched: 6. The CDR3 runs to 17 residues. Looked up from germline, CDR1 is SGHRS and CDR2 is YFSETQ.

At least ten counts were recorded for this clonotype. J is TRBJ2-1 and V is TRBV7-2; tentatively, D is TRBD2 (5 bases). The V gene lost 5 bases and the J gene lost 9 bases, with 17 bases spanning the gap. The CDR3 totals 14 residues. Germline V gene sequence: CDR1 SGHTA, CDR2 FQGNSA. The CDR3 protein is CASSPSGLALEQFF. CDR3 nucleotide sequence: TGTGCCAGCAGCCCCAGCGGCCTAGCTCTTGAGCAGTTCTTC.

This clonotype was recorded at least ten times. The rearrangement joins TRBV5-1 to TRBJ2-1, with 10 nucleotides matching TRBD2. The V segment lost 4 bases and the J segment 3 bases; nucleotides outside the gene matches: 4. This CDR3 is 15 amino acids long. Germline CDR1 reads SGHRS; CDR2 reads YFSETQ. In DNA, the CDR3 is TGCGCCAGCAGCCCAAGACTAGCGGGCTACAATGAGCAGTTCTTC. As protein: CASSPRLAGYNEQFF.

This clonotype has only a few counts. The rearrangement links TRBV12-5 to TRBJ2-7, with D hard to call. V gave up 0 bases and J gave up 5 bases, with 11 bases separating them. The germline V gene encodes CDR1 LGHNT and CDR2 FRNRAP. The CDR3 consists of 14 residues. CDR3 sequence (DNA): TGTGCTAGTGGTTTGGTCGGTGATGGGAACGAGCAGTACTTC. It translates to CASGLVGDGNEQYF.

The V and J genes are TRBV29-1 and TRBJ2-5; 9 bases map to TRBD1. The CDR3 loop spans 18 amino acids. J was trimmed by 1 base and V by 1 base; bases with no gene match: 13. Germline V gives CDR1 SQVTM, CDR2 ANQGSEA. The CDR3 DNA sequence: TGCAGCGTTGAAGGGGGGACAGGGCCTTCCGAGATCCAAGAGACCCAGTACTTC. It codes for CSVEGGTGPSEIQETQYF. The whole variable domain, remainder taken from reference TRBV29-1 and TRBJ2-5, is SAVISQKPSRDICQRGTSLTIQCQVDSQVTMMFWYRQQPGQSLTLIATANQGSEATYESGFVIDKFPISRPNLTFSTLTVSNMSPEDSSIYLCSVEGGTGPSEIQETQYFGPGTRLLVL.